The subject of this entry is one T cell receptor (beta chain). Its antigen is currently unknown. These data are taken from a study of T cell repertoires in cytomegalovirus infection. Whole-study context: HLA-B-restricted CMV epitopes that are well studied were used alongside recently identified HLA-C-restricted ones. Study observations and caveats: Based on cumulative public TCR beta family frequency, carriers of CMV plus the relevant HLA were identified. Clonotype analysis showed dominance of the ex vivo response by HLA-C-restricted CMV-specific TCR beta clonotypes.

TCRdb called the reads again in MiXCR, with one record for every CDR3 protein. The sample lists about 500,000 distinct CDR3 sequences; 25% to 35% were seen once. Germline values: CDR1 KGHDR, CDR2 SFDVKD. The CDR3 totals 13 residues. Trimming shortened V by 3 bases and J by 5 bases, and 8 bases separated the two germline ends. The chain is built from TRBV24-1 and TRBJ2-3; D remains unclear. This receptor was obtained from a human donor in good health (CMV status not recorded). Some clones in this sample may be carry-over from other donors' samples. Sample: cultured PBMCs, taken from culture after CMV antigen stimulation. CDR3 sequence (DNA): TGTGCCACCAGTGATATCATCGAAGATACGCAGTATTTT. Translating gives CATSDIIEDTQYF.